The 15 T cell receptor beta chains presented below share a single source sample, sequenced in a study of patients and donors after allogeneic stem cell transplantation (dated by TCRdb to 2020 to 2021). Library preparation was by RT-PCR. The instrument was a NextSeq 550. TCRdb reprocessed the public reads (quality trimming at Q25 with fastp, clone calling with MiXCR) and kept in-frame beta chains. CDR3 protein duplicates are merged, each entry listing the most common genes and DNA. The sample includes hundreds of thousands of distinct CDR3 sequences, with approximately 16% observed a single time. The biggest ten clones account for less than 8.5% of the sample. Source material: blood, either unsorted or a sorted T cell fraction (not recorded which). These receptor sequences come from a human donor who was either an allogeneic HSCT recipient or a stem cell or donor lymphocyte infusion donor (not recorded which). It is not recorded whose cells these are; they may come from a transplant donor.

CDR3 sequence (DNA): TGCGCCAGCAGATTGACAGGGGGCTATGGCTACACCTTC. Protein product: CASRLTGGYGYTF. The chain couples TRBV5-1 to TRBJ1-2; 9 bases agree with TRBD1. The CDR3 sequence is 13 residues long. The germline gives CDR1 SGHRS, CDR2 YFSETQ. Losses at the gene ends were 5 bases for V and 4 bases for J; bases not matched to a gene: 3.

This chain uses TRBV11-3 with TRBJ1-2; D remains unclear. CDR3 size: 14 residues. Germline assignment: CDR1 SGHNT and CDR2 YENEEA. Trimming removed 1 base at V and 2 bases at J, with 8 bases between. This CDR3 is CASSLGGQNYGYTF. The DNA of the CDR3 is TGTGCCAGCAGCTTAGGTGGCCAGAACTATGGCTACACCTTC.

This clonotype turned up a few times. The CDR3 DNA reads as TGTGCCAGCAGTTTAATTACAGGGGACAATGAGCAGTTCTTC. This translates into CASSLITGDNEQFF. The chain combines TRBV27 with TRBJ2-1; 7 nucleotides agree with TRBD1. The V gene's germline CDR1 is MNHEY and CDR2 SMNVEV (reference sequence). After removal of 2 bases from V and 5 bases from J, the junction contained 3 bases not matched to a gene. The CDR3 runs 14 residues.

This clonotype has a handful of counts. This CDR3 reads CATSRDSAGMSYEQYF. CDR3 nucleotide sequence: TGTGCCACCAGCAGAGATTCGGCAGGGATGAGCTACGAGCAGTACTTC. This rearrangement joins TRBV15 to TRBJ2-7; TRBD1 is a possible D gene (5 bases). Trimming stripped 0 bases from V and 3 bases from J, with 15 bases between. The length of the CDR3 is 16 residues. Germline V gene lookup returns CDR1 LNHNV and CDR2 YYDKDF (reference sequence).

There are a few counts of this clonotype. CDR3 region: CASSQDRALPKGTDTQYF. CDR3 coding DNA: TGCGCCAGCAGCCAAGACAGGGCGCTACCTAAGGGCACAGATACGCAGTATTTT. The chain joins TRBV4-3 to TRBJ2-3; tentative D call: TRBD1 (5 bases). Germline V gene data show CDR1 as LGHNA and CDR2 as YSLEER. CDR3 size: 18 residues. V lost 0 bases to trimming and J lost 1 base, with 17 bases between them.

This clonotype was observed a handful of times. The chain is built from TRBV2 and TRBJ1-4, with D perhaps matching TRBD1 (6 bases). The CDR3 has 14 residues. Trimming removed 5 bases at V and 7 bases at J, with 14 bases between. Per the germline V gene, CDR1 is SNHLY and CDR2 is FYNNEI. DNA of the CDR3: TGTGCCAGCAGTCCATCCAACAGGGTTGAAAAACTGTTTTTT. Translated: CASSPSNRVEKLFF.

This clonotype was picked up many times. CDR3 in amino acids: CASSYFYEQYF. The DNA of the CDR3 is TGTGCCAGCAGTTACTTCTACGAGCAGTACTTC. The rearrangement links TRBV6-6 to TRBJ2-7; no reliable D call. This CDR3 spans 11 amino acids. Looked up from germline, CDR1 is MNHNY and CDR2 is SVGAGI (reference sequence). With 1 base removed from V and 3 bases from J, the gap between germline ends came to 1 base.

V usage is TRBV9 and J usage is TRBJ2-3; D ambiguous. The germline V gene encodes CDR1 SGDLS and CDR2 YYNGEE. The CDR3 contains 14 residues. Trimming stripped 4 bases from V and 5 bases from J, with 14 bases between. The CDR3 bases are TGTGCCAGCAGCCCGACCGTCGGCGGAGATACGCAGTATTTT. Translation gives CASSPTVGGDTQYF.

This clonotype was counted only a few times. This chain's CDR3 is CASSSTLTGPTGELFF. CDR3 coding DNA: TGTGCCAGCAGCTCAACTCTGACAGGGCCAACCGGGGAGCTGTTTTTT. The gene calls are TRBV7-8 and TRBJ2-2; TRBD1 matches at 7 bases. Germline V lookup: CDR1 SGHVS, CDR2 FQNEAQ. This CDR3 has 16 amino acids. V was pared by 4 bases and J by 5 bases, with 10 bases of the junction left unmatched.

V is TRBV18 and J is TRBJ2-2; TRBD1 aligns across 9 bases. Losses at the gene ends were 8 bases for V and 3 bases for J; bases not matched to a gene: 4. The CDR3 spans 14 residues. CDR1 KGHSH and CDR2 LQKENI come from the germline V gene. CDR3 residues: CASTWTGDTGELFF. CDR3 DNA: TGTGCCAGCACGTGGACAGGGGACACCGGGGAGCTGTTTTTT. The full variable domain, in which reference TRBV18 and TRBJ2-2 provide the parts outside the CDR3, is NAGVMQNPRHLVRRRGQEARLRCSPMKGHSHVYWYRQLPEEGLKFMVYLQKENIIDESGMPKERFSAEFPKEGPSILRIQQVVRGDSAAYFCASTWTGDTGELFFGEGSRLTVL.

This clonotype turned up a few times. V gene TRBV7-8 combines with J gene TRBJ1-1, with a possible D match to TRBD1 (6 bases). The germline CDR1 and CDR2 sequences are SGHVS and FQNEAQ. CDR3 size: 16 residues. Trimming took off 5 bases at V and 6 bases at J, with 22 bases between the two ends. CDR3 in amino acids: CASSPRGGGAISEAFF. The CDR3 nucleotides are TGTGCCAGCAGCCCAAGAGGTGGGGGGGCGATCTCTGAAGCTTTCTTT.

This clonotype was seen many times. CDR3: CASSWVWNQLGTNVLTF. CDR3 in DNA: TGTGCCAGCAGTTGGGTGTGGAACCAATTAGGGACCAACGTCCTGACTTTC. The V gene is TRBV12-3 or TRBV12-4, the J gene TRBJ2-6; D not resolved. V shed 4 bases and J shed 8 bases, with 21 bases lying between them. The CDR3 loop spans 17 amino acids.

V is TRBV28 and J is TRBJ2-6; TRBD2 might be the D (6 bases). This CDR3 has 13 residues. From germline, CDR1 is MDHEN and CDR2 SYDVKM. The CDR3 is CASRGIGANVLTF. The CDR3 nucleotides read TGTGCGTCCCGGGGGATTGGGGCCAACGTCCTGACTTTC. The complete variable domain, with remaining parts taken from reference TRBV28 and TRBJ2-6, reads DVKVTQSSRYLVKRTGEKVFLECVQDMDHENMFWYRQDPGLGLRLIYFSYDVKMKEKGDIPEGYSVSREKKERFSLILESASTNQTSMYLCASRGIGANVLTFGAGSRLTVL.

This clonotype has just a few counts. The V and J genes are TRBV7-6 and TRBJ2-1; D not certain. Germline CDR1 SGHVS, CDR2 FNYEAQ. The CDR3 runs to 15 residues. The V gene lost 4 bases and the J gene lost 0 bases, with 10 bases spanning the gap. For the CDR3, the DNA is TGTGCCAGCAGCTCGCCCCAGAGCTCCTACAATGAGCAGTTCTTC. It translates to CASSSPQSSYNEQFF.

This clonotype came up many times. The chain employs TRBV28 and TRBJ2-5, with 7 bases that match TRBD2. V gave up 5 bases and J gave up 1 base; unmatched junction bases: 10. CDR3 length: 16 residues. The V gene's germline CDR1 is MDHEN and CDR2 SYDVKM. The CDR3 DNA is TGTGCCAGCAGTACTCCTCCGAGCGGGGTCCAAGAGACCCAGTACTTC. This encodes CASSTPPSGVQETQYF.